This T cell receptor (beta chain) was sequenced in a study of neoadjuvant nivolumab and ipilimumab in lung cancer. General study findings and limits: A small number of samples were TCR sequenced.

This clone appeared a few times. What it binds is unknown. The data were produced by immunoSEQ multiplex PCR, yet TCRdb's version contains in-frame clones alone and is incomplete. The data show over 25,000 clones, about 92% seen once. The CDR3 consists of 11 residues. V lost 7 bases and J lost 4, with 7 bases in between. Germline assignment: CDR1 MDHEN and CDR2 SYDVKM. The chain is built from TRBV28 and TRBJ1-2; no clear D. The TCR was taken from an adult with non-small cell lung cancer. This specimen consisted of peripheral blood, obtained after neoadjuvant nivolumab, alone or with ipilimumab, at or shortly before surgery. CDR3 sequence: CASKAGYGYTF. CDR3 bases: TGTGCCAGCAAGGCAGGCTATGGCTACACCTTC.